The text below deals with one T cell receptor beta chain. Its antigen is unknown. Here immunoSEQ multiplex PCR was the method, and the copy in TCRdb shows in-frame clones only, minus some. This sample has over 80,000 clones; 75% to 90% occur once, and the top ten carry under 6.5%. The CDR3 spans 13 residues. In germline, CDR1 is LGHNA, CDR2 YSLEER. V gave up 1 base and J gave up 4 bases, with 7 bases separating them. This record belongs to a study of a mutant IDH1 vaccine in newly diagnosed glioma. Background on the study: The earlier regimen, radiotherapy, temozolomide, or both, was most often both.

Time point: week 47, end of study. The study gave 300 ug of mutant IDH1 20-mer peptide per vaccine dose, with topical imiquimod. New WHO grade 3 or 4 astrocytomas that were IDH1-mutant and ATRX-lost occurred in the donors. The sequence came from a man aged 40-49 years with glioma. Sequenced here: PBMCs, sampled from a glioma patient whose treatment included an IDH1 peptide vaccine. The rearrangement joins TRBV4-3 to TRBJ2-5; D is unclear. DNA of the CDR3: TGCGCCAGCAGCCAAGCGGTGGGAGAGACCCAGTACTTC. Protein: CASSQAVGETQYF.